A single sample is the source of the 21 T cell receptor beta chains below, sequenced in a study of cytomegalovirus exposure and HLA in healthy donors. The PCR employed 60 Vbeta primers together with 13 Jbeta primers. The table came from immunoSEQ multiplex PCR; TCRdb's copy has only in-frame clones and leaves some out. The repertoire table contains under 150,000 clones. Sequencing was done on a sample of PBMCs. The receptors here all came from a woman in her forties in good health and CMV-seronegative.

The chain joins TRBV9 to TRBJ1-6, with unresolved D. Germline V lookup: CDR1 SGDLS, CDR2 YYNGEE. Trimming pared 1 base from V and 5 bases from J, leaving 4 bases between. The length of the CDR3 is 13 residues. CDR3 protein: CASSVQDNSPLHF. The CDR3 DNA reads TGTGCCAGCAGCGTACAGGATAATTCACCCCTCCACTTT.

The rearrangement uses TRBV7-2 and TRBJ1-3; TRBD1 might be the D (6 bases). This CDR3 has 16 amino acids. Germline V gene sequence: CDR1 SGHTA, CDR2 FQGNSA. Trimming shortened V by 5 bases and J by 0 bases, and 14 bases separated the two germline ends. CDR3 bases: TGTGCCAGCAGCGTGGACAGTACTATCTCTGGAAACACCATATATTTT. It encodes CASSVDSTISGNTIYF.

In DNA form, the CDR3 reads TGCAGCGTTGAAGGAGGTTCCAATGAGCAGTTCTTC. This encodes CSVEGGSNEQFF. The chain uses TRBV29-1 and TRBJ2-1; D unclear. Germline assignment: CDR1 SQVTM and CDR2 ANQGSEA. The CDR3 covers 12 residues. V was trimmed by 1 base and J by 6 bases, leaving 7 bases between them.

J is TRBJ1-1 and V is TRBV7-2; no definite D call. Trimming left V 3 bases short and J 1 base short, with 12 bases between. Germline CDR1 and CDR2: SGHTA and FQGNSA. The length of the CDR3 is 15 residues. The CDR3 sequence: CASSFVVGRNTEAFF. DNA for the CDR3: TGTGCCAGCAGCTTCGTTGTGGGCAGGAACACTGAAGCTTTCTTT.

The chain combines TRBV2 with TRBJ1-2; TRBD1 matches at 7 bases. The CDR3 extends over 17 amino acids. Looked up from germline, CDR1 is SNHLY and CDR2 is FYNNEI. The junction had 15 bases not matched to a gene; V was cut back by 7 bases and J by 1 base. CDR3 DNA: TGTGCCAGCACCAAAGAGGGGACAGTGATTAATAACTATGGCTACACCTTC. It is translated as CASTKEGTVINNYGYTF.

The CDR3 DNA reads TGTGCCAGCAGCGAGGGAGGACGGCTGAACACTGAAGCTTTCTTT. It yields the protein CASSEGGRLNTEAFF. The chain links TRBV7-3 to TRBJ1-1; unclear D gene. There are 15 residues in the CDR3. Germline CDR1 reads SGHTA; CDR2 reads FQGTGA. Trimming cost V 5 bases and J 0 bases, with 13 bases left between them.

The chain links TRBV2 to TRBJ2-3; D may be TRBD1 (6 bases). Per the germline V gene, CDR1 is SNHLY and CDR2 is FYNNEI. V was shortened by 4 bases and J by 0 bases, with 14 bases between the two germline ends. CDR3 size: 16 residues. The CDR3 loop is CASSVGQILSTDTQYF. In DNA, the CDR3 is TGTGCCAGCAGTGTCGGACAGATTTTGAGCACAGATACGCAGTATTTT.

The chain has TRBV6-6 and TRBJ2-5, with D perhaps matching TRBD1 (6 bases). CDR3 size: 14 residues. Trimming removed 8 bases from V and 5 bases from J, with 18 bases in between. The germline gives CDR1 MNHNY, CDR2 SVGAGI (reference sequence). For the CDR3, the DNA is TGTGCCAGCCATTACACAGGGATTAGGGAGACCCAGTACTTC. Its translation: CASHYTGIRETQYF.

The chain links TRBV5-1 to TRBJ1-6; D might be TRBD1 (5 bases). V shed 0 bases and J shed 6 bases, with 19 bases lying between them. This CDR3 is built from 18 residues. CDR1 and CDR2 from the germline V gene are SGHRS and YFSETQ. The CDR3 loop reads CASSLAVAGGFGNSPLHF. Here the CDR3 DNA reads TGCGCCAGCAGCTTGGCGGTCGCCGGGGGGTTTGGTAATTCACCCCTCCACTTT.

The chain combines TRBV19 with TRBJ1-5; 8 nucleotides line up with TRBD1. CDR3 length: 17 amino acids. Germline V gives CDR1 LNHDA, CDR2 SQIVND (reference sequence). V was pared by 6 bases and J by 6 bases, with 16 bases of the junction left unmatched. As DNA, the CDR3 is TGTGCCAGTAGCAATACCCGGTCGGCAGGGGGCGGTCAGCCCCAGCATTTT. Translation gives CASSNTRSAGGGQPQHF.

V is TRBV7-9 and J is TRBJ1-2; possible D gene TRBD1, 5 bases. Germline assignment: CDR1 SEHNR and CDR2 FQNEAQ (reference sequence). Trimming shortened V by 1 base and J by 8 bases, and 14 bases separated the two germline ends. The CDR3 is made up of 14 amino acids. The CDR3 spells CASSLEQGSRGYTF. The CDR3 bases are TGTGCCAGCAGCTTAGAGCAGGGTTCGAGGGGCTACACCTTC. Filled out from reference TRBV7-9 and TRBJ1-2, the complete variable domain reads DTGVSQNPRHKITKRGQNVTFRCDPISEHNRLYWYRQTLGQGPEFLTYFQNEAQLEKSRLLSDRFSAERPKGSFSTLEIQRTEQGDSAMYLCASSLEQGSRGYTFGSGTRLTVV.

The chain has TRBV5-1 and TRBJ2-2; possible D gene TRBD2, 6 bases. The germline V gene encodes CDR1 SGHRS and CDR2 YFSETQ. The CDR3 loop spans 12 amino acids. The ends were cut back, 5 bases at V and 8 bases at J, with 10 bases in the middle. CDR3 residues: CASRRESGELFF. Written as DNA, the CDR3 is TGCGCCAGCAGACGGGAGTCAGGGGAGCTGTTTTTT.

This chain's CDR3 is CASASGQGRNTIYF. CDR3 DNA sequence: TGTGCCAGCGCATCCGGACAGGGAAGAAACACCATATATTTT. The genes are TRBV6-1 and TRBJ1-3; 8 bases agree with TRBD1. Per the germline V gene, CDR1 is MNHNS and CDR2 is SASEGT. The CDR3 runs to 14 residues. V was pared by 8 bases and J by 5 bases, with 8 bases of the junction left unmatched.

This chain links TRBV28 with TRBJ2-7; possible D gene TRBD2, 5 bases. The germline gives CDR1 MDHEN, CDR2 SYDVKM. CDR3 length equals 12 residues. The V gene lost 7 bases and the J gene lost 5 bases, with 12 bases spanning the gap. The DNA for the CDR3 is TGTGCCAGCAATGCCCCGGGGAACGAGCAGTACTTC. This codes for CASNAPGNEQYF.

The chain combines TRBV5-6 with TRBJ2-1, with TRBD2 matching over 10 bases. This CDR3 has 15 residues. Germline-derived CDR1 and CDR2 are SGHDT and YYEEEE. J gave up 10 bases and V 6 bases, and 13 bases lay outside the gene matches. The CDR3 DNA reads as TGTGCCAGCAACCAGGAGCGGGGGGGCGAATTGGAGCAGTTCTTC. It codes for CASNQERGGELEQFF.

The chain joins TRBV7-8 to TRBJ1-5, with 10 positions matching TRBD1. This CDR3 has 18 amino acids. The V segment lost 5 bases and the J segment 1 base; nucleotides outside the gene matches: 11. Germline V gives CDR1 SGHVS, CDR2 FQNEAQ. CDR3 loop: CASSQGVLGQGSNQPQHF. CDR3 bases: TGTGCCAGCAGCCAGGGGGTACTGGGACAGGGGAGCAATCAGCCCCAGCATTTT.

V and J are TRBV7-2 and TRBJ2-1, with 12 bases identical to TRBD2. The germline CDR1 and CDR2 sequences are SGHTA and FQGNSA. Trimming cost V 3 bases and J 7 bases; bases outside gene matches: 7. The CDR3 is made up of 16 amino acids. In nucleotides, the CDR3 is TGTGCCAGCAGCTTCTCACTAGCGGGGGGCAGGAATGAGCAGTTCTTC. Protein: CASSFSLAGGRNEQFF.

V gene TRBV27 combines with J gene TRBJ1-5; D gene uncertain. V was clipped by 7 bases and J by 5 bases, with 9 bases between them. Germline V CDR1 and CDR2: MNHEY, SMNVEV (reference sequence). This CDR3 is built from 12 residues. The CDR3 reads CASTSGDQPQHF. CDR3 nucleotide sequence: TGTGCCAGCACCTCCGGGGATCAGCCCCAGCATTTT.

The chain uses TRBV4-1 and TRBJ2-7; 9 bases fit TRBD2. This CDR3 spans 16 amino acids. Germline lookup yields CDR1 MGHRA and CDR2 YSYEKL. V shed 4 bases, J shed 0 bases, and the junction held 7 bases outside the gene matches. The CDR3 coding sequence is TGCGCCAGCAGCCTTGGGAGCGGGGGGTACTCCTACGAGCAGTACTTC. It translates to CASSLGSGGYSYEQYF.

The CDR3 sequence is CASGPGQGEYGYTF. The CDR3 coding sequence is TGCGCCAGCGGTCCGGGACAGGGGGAGTATGGCTACACCTTC. V gene TRBV5-1 combines with J gene TRBJ1-2; 11 nucleotides line up with TRBD1. V was clipped by 7 bases and J by 5 bases; unmatched bases: 7. The germline V gene encodes CDR1 SGHRS and CDR2 YFSETQ. The CDR3 length is 14 residues.

V gene TRBV29-1 combines with J gene TRBJ1-1; no clear D gene. Germline V gene sequence: CDR1 SQVTM, CDR2 ANQGSEA. The length of the CDR3 is 14 residues. V lost 6 bases and J 5 bases, leaving 19 bases between the germline ends. The CDR3 sequence: CSVAFERSSTEAFF. The CDR3 DNA follows: TGCAGCGTAGCCTTTGAGAGATCGAGTACTGAAGCTTTCTTT.